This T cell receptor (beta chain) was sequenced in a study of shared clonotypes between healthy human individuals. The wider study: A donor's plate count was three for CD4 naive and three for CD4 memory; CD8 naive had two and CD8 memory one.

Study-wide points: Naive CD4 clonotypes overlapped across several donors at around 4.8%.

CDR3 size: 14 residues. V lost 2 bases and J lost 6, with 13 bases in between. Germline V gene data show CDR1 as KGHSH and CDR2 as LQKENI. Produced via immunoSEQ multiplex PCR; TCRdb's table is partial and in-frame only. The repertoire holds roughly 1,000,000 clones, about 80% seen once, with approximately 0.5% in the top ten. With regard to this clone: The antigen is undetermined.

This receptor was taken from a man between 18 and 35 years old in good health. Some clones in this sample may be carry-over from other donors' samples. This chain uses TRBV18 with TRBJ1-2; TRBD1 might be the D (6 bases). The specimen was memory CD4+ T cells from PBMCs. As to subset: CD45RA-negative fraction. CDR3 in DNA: TGTGCCAGCTCACCATCCTCCTCAGGGGATGGCTACACCTTC. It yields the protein CASSPSSSGDGYTF.